These 26 T cell receptor beta chains were sequenced from one sample in a study of human T cells and chemical hapten exposure (dated by TCRdb to about 2021). Interpreted using the paper, the time point label stands for: patch test 2, 6 weeks after DPC sensitization. The sample's treatment or condition label, decoded: therapeutic diphenylcyclopropenone sensitization with weekly scalp DPC. Library method: RACE. Sequencing used a NextSeq 500. TCRdb trimmed public reads at Q25 via fastp, called clones via MiXCR and kept in-frame beta chains. A single entry per CDR3 protein holds the most common genes and DNA from its merged rows. A total of more than 90,000 distinct CDR3 sequences appear in this sample, more than 9.5% of them only once. The ten largest account for approximately 3.4% of the sample. Sequencing was performed on whole blood, taken in connection with sensitization to the hapten diphenylcyclopropenone (DPC). These receptors were obtained from a woman aged 40 to 49 with alopecia areata. Some clones in this sample may be carry-over from other donors' samples.

The sample holds many counts of this clonotype. CDR3 nucleotide sequence: TGTGCCAGCAGTACACAGGGGGCCCGGACTGAAGCTTTCTTT. This encodes CASSTQGARTEAFF. The chain couples TRBV6-2 or TRBV6-3 to TRBJ1-1; 9 nucleotides align to TRBD1. Per germline, CDR1 MNHEY and CDR2 SVGEGT. The ends lost 5 bases at V and 5 bases at J; junction bases unmatched: 6. This CDR3 has 14 residues.

The rearrangement uses TRBV19 and TRBJ2-6, with D perhaps TRBD1 (6 bases). Germline V gene data show CDR1 as LNHDA and CDR2 as SQIVND (reference sequence). Between the trimmed V and J ends, which lost 9 bases and 2 bases, there was a span of 26 bases. This CDR3 spans 19 amino acids. The CDR3 spells CASRPLEGSGVPGANVLTF. The CDR3 nucleotides are TGTGCCAGCCGGCCTCTAGAGGGGTCAGGGGTTCCTGGGGCCAACGTCCTGACTTTC.

This clonotype was found a few times. The gene calls are TRBV7-2 and TRBJ2-5, with 8 positions matching TRBD1. V lost 6 bases to trimming and J lost 7 bases; unmatched junction nucleotides: 7. The germline gives CDR1 SGHTA, CDR2 FQGNSA. The CDR3 sequence is 13 residues long. The CDR3 here is CASRLDRAGTQYF. In DNA form, the CDR3 reads TGTGCCAGCAGATTGGACAGGGCGGGGACCCAGTACTTC. The full variable domain, rest sourced from reference TRBV7-2 and TRBJ2-5, is GAGVSQSPSNKVTEKGKDVELRCDPISGHTALYWYRQSLGQGLEFLIYFQGNSAPDKSGLPSDRFSAERTGGSVSTLTIQRTQQEDSAVYLCASRLDRAGTQYFGPGTRLLVL.

The table lists this clonotype with a few counts. This sequence joins TRBV7-2 and TRBJ2-2, with D maybe TRBD1 (5 bases). Trimming left V 3 bases short and J 4 bases short, with 12 bases between. Germline CDR1 is SGHTA and CDR2 is FQGNSA. This CDR3 comprises 15 residues. CDR3: CASSLGPPGTGELFF. The DNA of the CDR3 is TGTGCCAGCAGCTTGGGGCCTCCGGGCACCGGGGAGCTGTTTTTT.

This clonotype was counted ten times or more. The V gene is TRBV21-1, the J gene TRBJ1-1; the D call of TRBD1 is as the table states it, not checked on the DNA. TRBV21-1 is recorded as a pseudogene. CDR3 length: 14 amino acids. The CDR3 is CASSNGDRRTEAFF. CDR3 in DNA: TGTGCCAGCAGCAATGGGGACAGGCGGACTGAAGCTTTCTTT.

This clonotype was seen a handful of times. J is TRBJ1-1 and V is TRBV9, with TRBD1 as a possible D gene (5 bases). The CDR3 has 14 residues. Trimming removed 3 bases at V and 5 bases at J, with 14 bases between. Germline-derived CDR1 and CDR2 are SGDLS and YYNGEE. This CDR3 reads CASSGWGSGTEAFF. The CDR3 DNA reads TGTGCCAGCAGCGGTTGGGGCAGCGGGACTGAAGCTTTCTTT.

The gene calls are TRBV10-3 and TRBJ1-1; maybe TRBD1 (6 bases). Per the germline V gene, CDR1 is ENHRY and CDR2 is SYGVKD. Deletions cut 5 bases from V and 6 bases from J, with 19 bases between. CDR3 length: 15 amino acids. CDR3 sequence: CAISTLRGGQAEAFF. CDR3 bases: TGTGCCATCAGTACCCTGAGGGGGGGGCAAGCTGAAGCTTTCTTT.

The table lists this clonotype with many counts. This chain connects TRBV27 to TRBJ2-5; a weak D match, TRBD1 (5 bases). Between the trimmed V and J ends, which lost 0 bases and 3 bases, there was a span of 8 bases. Per the germline V gene, CDR1 is MNHEY and CDR2 is SMNVEV (reference sequence). The CDR3 length is 14 residues. CDR3: CASSLSSGKETQYF. CDR3 sequence (DNA): TGTGCCAGCAGTTTATCTTCAGGGAAAGAGACCCAGTACTTC.

At least ten counts were recorded for this clonotype. V and J are TRBV10-3 and TRBJ1-5; the D is unclear. The ends were cut back, 7 bases at V and 0 bases at J, with 10 bases in the middle. The germline gives CDR1 ENHRY, CDR2 SYGVKD. The CDR3 contains 14 residues. The CDR3, as DNA: TGTGCCATCACTAAGGATTATAGCAATCAGCCCCAGCATTTT. It encodes CAITKDYSNQPQHF.

This clonotype was counted many times. The chain carries TRBV27 and TRBJ2-3, with D maybe TRBD2 (6 bases). V was shortened by 10 bases and J by 4 bases, with 18 bases between the two germline ends. The CDR3 is made up of 14 amino acids. Per germline, CDR1 MNHEY and CDR2 SMNVEV (reference sequence). In nucleotides, the CDR3 is TGTGCCACCCGGCTCGGAGGGAGGCCAGATACGCAGTATTTT. It specifies CATRLGGRPDTQYF.

This CDR3 is CASSPQGFIDTGELFF. CDR3 in DNA: TGTGCCAGCAGCCCACAAGGGTTCATCGACACCGGGGAGCTGTTTTTT. The chain uses TRBV7-2 and TRBJ2-2; D is ambiguous. CDR3 length: 16 residues. Germline V gene data show CDR1 as SGHTA and CDR2 as FQGNSA. V was clipped by 5 bases and J by 3 bases, with 16 bases between them. Looking up the rest from reference TRBV7-2 and TRBJ2-2 gives the full variable domain: GAGVSQSPSNKVTEKGKDVELRCDPISGHTALYWYRQSLGQGLEFLIYFQGNSAPDKSGLPSDRFSAERTGGSVSTLTIQRTQQEDSAVYLCASSPQGFIDTGELFFGEGSRLTVL.

In its sample, this clonotype was seen many times. J is TRBJ1-1 and V is TRBV25-1; possibly TRBD1 for D (5 bases). Germline loops: CDR1 MGHDK, CDR2 SYGVNS. This CDR3 region has 13 residues. The germline V and J ends were trimmed by 0 bases and 7 bases, with 9 bases remaining between them. DNA of the CDR3: TGTGCCAGCAGTGAATATGGGGCAGTTGAAGCTTTCTTT. Protein product: CASSEYGAVEAFF.

This clonotype was recorded a few times. The rearrangement links TRBV6-6 to TRBJ2-3; 9 bases are shared with TRBD1. Looked up from germline, CDR1 is MNHNY and CDR2 is SVGAGI (reference sequence). The CDR3 is 15 residues long. Unmatched junction bases numbered 11, after V lost 6 bases and J lost 7 bases. CDR3: CASSRRDREPYTQYF. CDR3 coding DNA: TGTGCCAGCAGCCGACGGGACAGGGAACCATATACGCAGTATTTT.

V usage is TRBV4-2 and J usage is TRBJ2-7; 7 positions agree with TRBD2. This CDR3 region has 17 residues. J gave up 0 bases and V 4 bases, and 12 bases lay outside the gene matches. Germline V gene sequence: CDR1 LGHNA, CDR2 YNFKEQ. CDR3 in amino acids: CASSPSQRRERSYEQYF. The CDR3 DNA reads as TGTGCCAGCAGCCCCTCCCAACGGCGGGAGCGCTCCTACGAGCAGTACTTC.

V gene TRBV5-1 combines with J gene TRBJ1-2; TRBD1 is a possible D gene (5 bases). This CDR3 spans 14 amino acids. Germline loops: CDR1 SGHRS, CDR2 YFSETQ. Trimming removed 4 bases at V and 4 bases at J, with 14 bases between. The CDR3 here is CASSLPDRAYGYTF. The CDR3 DNA is TGCGCCAGCAGCCTCCCCGACAGAGCCTATGGCTACACCTTC.

Only a few counts were recorded for this clonotype. The CDR3 DNA follows: TGTGCCAGTAGTGCCGGACAGGGGAGCAATCAGCCCCAGCATTTT. Its translation: CASSAGQGSNQPQHF. The V and J genes are TRBV19 and TRBJ1-5; 9 nucleotides align to TRBD1. J was trimmed by 1 base and V by 5 bases; bases with no gene match: 3. CDR1 is LNHDA and CDR2 is SQIVND in the germline V gene (reference sequence). The CDR3 sequence is 15 residues long.

This clonotype has ten or more counts. The chain employs TRBV20-1 and TRBJ2-1; D may be TRBD2 (5 bases). Between the trimmed V and J ends, which lost 5 bases and 7 bases, there was a span of 15 bases. In germline, CDR1 is DFQATT, CDR2 SNEGSKA (reference sequence). This CDR3 region has 13 residues. CDR3 loop: CSARRPPGNEQFF. The CDR3 DNA sequence: TGCAGTGCTCGAAGACCCCCGGGAAATGAGCAGTTCTTC.

The table lists this clonotype with many counts. This chain uses TRBV6-2 or TRBV6-3 with TRBJ2-4; 15 bases line up with TRBD2. Germline V gives CDR1 MNHEY, CDR2 SVGEGT. This CDR3 region has 17 residues. Losses at the gene ends were 2 bases for V and 5 bases for J; bases not matched to a gene: 4. The CDR3 region has the DNA TGTGCCAGCAGTTACCCTGGACTAGCGGGAGGGCAAAACATTCAGTACTTC. This encodes CASSYPGLAGGQNIQYF.

In this sample, this clonotype turned up a few times. V usage is TRBV18 and J usage is TRBJ2-5; D is ambiguous. V lost 2 bases, J lost 5 bases, and 9 bases lay in between. This CDR3 is built from 13 residues. Germline V gene lookup returns CDR1 KGHSH and CDR2 LQKENI. The CDR3 protein is CASSPYFAETQYF. The CDR3 DNA follows: TGTGCCAGCTCACCATACTTTGCGGAGACCCAGTACTTC. Filled out from reference TRBV18 and TRBJ2-5, the complete variable domain reads NAGVMQNPRHLVRRRGQEARLRCSPMKGHSHVYWYRQLPEEGLKFMVYLQKENIIDESGMPKERFSAEFPKEGPSILRIQQVVRGDSAAYFCASSPYFAETQYFGPGTRLLVL.

This clonotype was seen repeatedly, ten times or more. The V and J genes are TRBV20-1 and TRBJ1-1, with unresolved D. The V gene lost 6 bases and the J gene lost 11 bases, with 19 bases spanning the gap. Germline CDR1 reads DFQATT; CDR2 reads SNEGSKA (reference sequence). The CDR3 length is 12 residues. The CDR3 coding sequence is TGCAGTGCGAATCCACGTCGGACGAACGCTTTCTTT. Translating gives CSANPRRTNAFF.

This clonotype was observed many times. V is TRBV6-2 or TRBV6-3 and J is TRBJ2-1; 7 bases align to TRBD2. Losses at the gene ends were 8 bases for V and 1 base for J; bases not matched to a gene: 8. The germline V gene encodes CDR1 MNHEY and CDR2 SVGEGT. The CDR3 loop spans 15 amino acids. CDR3 coding DNA: TGTGCCAGCGGGCCCCCCGGGGGGTCCTACAATGAGCAGTTCTTC. Translating gives CASGPPGGSYNEQFF.

This clonotype was seen at least ten times. The chain recombines TRBV2 with TRBJ1-5; possible D gene TRBD1, 5 bases. Germline V gene data show CDR1 as SNHLY and CDR2 as FYNNEI. Trimming took off 0 bases at V and 1 base at J, with 7 bases between the two ends. This CDR3 spans 15 amino acids. The CDR3 DNA follows: TGTGCCAGCAGTGAAGCTCGGGGGAGCAATCAGCCCCAGCATTTT. Amino acid sequence: CASSEARGSNQPQHF.

There are many counts of this clonotype. The chain couples TRBV20-1 to TRBJ1-1; D is unresolved. Germline loops: CDR1 DFQATT, CDR2 SNEGSKA (reference sequence). Between the trimmed V and J ends, which lost 3 bases and 3 bases, there was a span of 5 bases. This CDR3 has 11 amino acids. The CDR3 reads CSARKDTEAFF. Written as DNA, the CDR3 is TGCAGTGCTAGGAAGGACACTGAAGCTTTCTTT.

The V and J genes are TRBV20-1 and TRBJ2-7; D may be TRBD1 (6 bases). Per germline, CDR1 DFQATT and CDR2 SNEGSKA (reference sequence). V lost 0 bases to trimming and J lost 1 base, with 13 bases between them. This CDR3 comprises 15 residues. CDR3 bases: TGCAGTGCTAGAGATAAGACAGGAAATTCCTACGAGCAGTACTTC. It is translated as CSARDKTGNSYEQYF.

In its sample, this clonotype was seen many times. This sequence joins TRBV4-2 and TRBJ2-1, with D possibly being TRBD2 (5 bases). The CDR3 covers 16 residues. V lost 0 bases, J lost 7 bases, and 16 bases lay in between. Germline CDR1 is LGHNA and CDR2 is YNFKEQ. The CDR3 is CASSQERAGLGNEQFF. Here the CDR3 DNA reads TGTGCCAGCAGCCAAGAACGGGCAGGACTTGGGAATGAGCAGTTCTTC.

This clonotype has ten or more counts. The chain uses TRBV18 and TRBJ2-5, with 8 bases lining up with TRBD2. Germline V CDR1 and CDR2: KGHSH, LQKENI. There are 13 residues in the CDR3. Germline trimming cut 3 bases from V and 4 bases from J; bases unmatched to any gene: 1. The CDR3 reads CASSPSGGETQYF. The CDR3 DNA is TGTGCCAGCTCACCCAGCGGGGGAGAGACCCAGTACTTC.